This TCR beta chain was identified during a study of read filtering for tumor transcriptome and immune sequencing. At the level of the study: IR-seq gave about 4 to 10.27 million TCR reads per sample; RNA-seq gave about 80 to 1273.

Whole-study findings and limits: Approximately 77% of IR-seq clonotypes had a single read, yet these held roughly 3.7% of reads. Compared with RNA-seq, IR-seq gave much higher clonotype depth and reliability.

Molecular barcoded adaptors covering alpha/delta and beta/gamma chains were used on about 390 ng RNA. TCRdb independently ran MiXCR on the reads; one entry per CDR3 protein. The data hold about 14,000 distinct CDR3 sequences, with 20% observed a single time. This clonotype showed up many times. Its antigen is not known. V was shortened by 0 bases and J by 2 bases, with 8 bases between the two germline ends. The CDR3 extends over 15 amino acids. The J gene is TRBJ2-1, the V gene TRBV23-1; the D call may be TRBD1 or TRBD2 (6 bases each). TRBV23-1 is flagged as an ORF with uncertain function. Sequenced: a population of CD138-negative cells sorted from bone marrow. The clonotype comes from a donor older than 35 with multiple myeloma. The chain's CDR3 is CASSQSGGPYNEQFF. The CDR3 region has the DNA TGCGCCAGCAGTCAATCAGGGGGGCCCTACAATGAGCAGTTCTTC.